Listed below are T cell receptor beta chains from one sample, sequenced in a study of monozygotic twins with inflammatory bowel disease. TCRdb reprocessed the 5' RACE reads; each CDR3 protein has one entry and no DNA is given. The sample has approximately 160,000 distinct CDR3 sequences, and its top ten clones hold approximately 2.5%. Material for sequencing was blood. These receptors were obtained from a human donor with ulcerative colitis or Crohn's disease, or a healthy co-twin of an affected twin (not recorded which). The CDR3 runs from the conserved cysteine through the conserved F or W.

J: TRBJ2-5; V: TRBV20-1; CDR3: CSARDLASGRETQYF
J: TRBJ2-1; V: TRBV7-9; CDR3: CASSSKGQVYNEQFF
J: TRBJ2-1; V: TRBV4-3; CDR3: CASSPLLAAATNEQFF
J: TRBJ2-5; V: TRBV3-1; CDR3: CASSLSLGGGETQYF
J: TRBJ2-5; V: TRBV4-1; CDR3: CASSGVGGETQYF
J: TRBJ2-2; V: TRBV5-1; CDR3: CASSGEQGASGELFF
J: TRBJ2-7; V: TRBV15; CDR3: CATSRVAGFGYEQYF
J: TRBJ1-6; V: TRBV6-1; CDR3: CASSGKAGGNSPLHF
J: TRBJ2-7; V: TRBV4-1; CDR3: CASSQDLGSDEQYF
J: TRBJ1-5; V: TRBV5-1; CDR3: CASSVDGHQPQHF
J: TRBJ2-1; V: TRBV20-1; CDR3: CSARGDGLAAYNEQFF
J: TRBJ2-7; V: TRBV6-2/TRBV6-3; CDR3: CASSYLAKGHEQYF
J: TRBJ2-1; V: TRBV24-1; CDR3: CATSDGRAGVRNEQFF
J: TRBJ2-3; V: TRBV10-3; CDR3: CAISDPGLAKDTQYF
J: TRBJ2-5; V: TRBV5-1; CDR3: CASSLRVRVRETQYF
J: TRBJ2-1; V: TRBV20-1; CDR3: CSASGLAGGVNEQFF
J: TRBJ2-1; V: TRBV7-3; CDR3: CASSLSAGDNNEQFF
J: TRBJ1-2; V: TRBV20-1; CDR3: CSASVPDLYGYTF
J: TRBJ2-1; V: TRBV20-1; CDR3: CSASQLAGGGEQFF
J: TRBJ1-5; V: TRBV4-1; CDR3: CASSRLGEDQPQHF
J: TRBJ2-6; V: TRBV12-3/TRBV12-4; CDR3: CASSAEGANVLTF
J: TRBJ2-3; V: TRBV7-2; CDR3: CASSFSGGSNTDTQYF
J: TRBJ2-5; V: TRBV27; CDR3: CASSLRWSGVETQYF
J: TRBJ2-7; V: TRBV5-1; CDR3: CASSSTGLSAIYEQYF
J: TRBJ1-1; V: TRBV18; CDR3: CASSPPRQGMNTEAFF
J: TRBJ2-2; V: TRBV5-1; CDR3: CASSPWGGGTGELFF
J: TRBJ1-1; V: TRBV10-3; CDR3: CAISARGDTEAFF
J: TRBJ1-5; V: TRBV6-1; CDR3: CASSLRGAYQPQHF
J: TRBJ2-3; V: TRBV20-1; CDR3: CSARSTSGSMDTQYF
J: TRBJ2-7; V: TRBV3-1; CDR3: CASSQGSGRPRGEQYF
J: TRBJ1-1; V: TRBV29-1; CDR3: CSVDRENTEAFF
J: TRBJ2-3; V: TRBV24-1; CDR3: CAILPGTFGTDTQYF
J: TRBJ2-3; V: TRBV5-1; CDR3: CASSLVETGGNFDTQYF
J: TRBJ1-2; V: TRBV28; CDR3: CASDIRGTYGYTF
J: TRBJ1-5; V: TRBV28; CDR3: CACRGLGQPQHF
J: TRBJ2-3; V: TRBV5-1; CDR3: CASSLAGTSGSYNTDTQYF
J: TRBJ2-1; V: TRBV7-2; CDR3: CASSLGESPYNEQFF
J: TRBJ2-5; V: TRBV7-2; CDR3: CASSLEGSGETQYF
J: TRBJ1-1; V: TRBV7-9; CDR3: CASTSGGADTEAFF
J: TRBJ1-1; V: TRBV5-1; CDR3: CASSVSRTGYRNTEAFF
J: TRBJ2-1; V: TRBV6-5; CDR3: CASSYGTGGRSRNEQFF
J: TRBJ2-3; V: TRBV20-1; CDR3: CSARPDMFPGDTQYF
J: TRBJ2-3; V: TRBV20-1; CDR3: CSAGLAGGYTDTQYF
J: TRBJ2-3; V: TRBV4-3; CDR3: CASRAGVTDTQYF
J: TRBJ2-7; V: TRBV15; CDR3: CATSRDRVNYEQYF
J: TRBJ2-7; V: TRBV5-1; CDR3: CASSTGQGSYEQYF
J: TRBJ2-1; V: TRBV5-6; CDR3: CASSSSGLAGVEQFF